The TCR beta chain described here comes from a study of cytomegalovirus exposure and HLA in healthy donors. Overall study results and limits: The study recorded 164 TCR beta chains that were cytomegalovirus-associated.

Worth noting for this clone: Its antigen is not known.

Generated by immunoSEQ multiplex PCR, the TCRdb table keeps only in-frame clones and is missing some. The sample includes 55,000 to 80,000 clones, just under 95% of them seen just once. The length of the CDR3 is 14 residues. Per the germline V gene, CDR1 is SNHLY and CDR2 is FYNNEI. The trim removed 3 bases at V and 15 bases at J, leaving 12 bases unmatched. The TCR was taken from a woman between 18 and 30 years old in good health and CMV-seropositive. Sample: PBMCs. This chain links TRBV2 with TRBJ2-4, with 9 positions matching TRBD2. The CDR3 DNA sequence: TGTGCCAGCAGTGATGTATGGCGGGAGGGCCTTCGGTACTTC. Residues: CASSDVWREGLRYF.